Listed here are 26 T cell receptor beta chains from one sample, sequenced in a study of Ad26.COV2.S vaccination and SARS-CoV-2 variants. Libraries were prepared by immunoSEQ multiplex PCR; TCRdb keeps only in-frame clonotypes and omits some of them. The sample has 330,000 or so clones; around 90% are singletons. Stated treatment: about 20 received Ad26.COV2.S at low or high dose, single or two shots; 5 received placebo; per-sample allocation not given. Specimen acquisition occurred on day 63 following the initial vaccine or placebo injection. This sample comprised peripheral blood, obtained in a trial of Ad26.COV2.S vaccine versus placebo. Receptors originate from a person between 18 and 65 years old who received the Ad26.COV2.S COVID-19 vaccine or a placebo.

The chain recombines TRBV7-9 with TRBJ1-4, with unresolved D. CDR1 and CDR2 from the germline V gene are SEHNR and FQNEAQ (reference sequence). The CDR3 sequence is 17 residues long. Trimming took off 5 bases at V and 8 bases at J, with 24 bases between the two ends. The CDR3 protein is CASSPVPPEGVGEKLFF. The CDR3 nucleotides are TGTGCCAGCAGCCCCGTCCCCCCAGAGGGAGTAGGGGAAAAACTGTTTTTT.

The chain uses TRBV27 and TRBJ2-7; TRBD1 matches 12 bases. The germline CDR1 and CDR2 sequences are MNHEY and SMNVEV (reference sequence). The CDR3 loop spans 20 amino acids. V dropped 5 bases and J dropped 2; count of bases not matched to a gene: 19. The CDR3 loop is CASSATGTGGLWLEAYEQYF. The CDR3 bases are TGTGCCAGCAGTGCCACTGGGACAGGGGGCTTATGGTTGGAGGCCTACGAGCAGTACTTC.

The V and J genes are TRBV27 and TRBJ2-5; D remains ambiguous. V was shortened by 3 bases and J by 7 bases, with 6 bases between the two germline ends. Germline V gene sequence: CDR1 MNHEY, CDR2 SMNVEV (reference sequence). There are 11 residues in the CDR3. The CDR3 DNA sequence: TGTGCCAGCAGTTTCCTAGGGACCCAGTACTTC. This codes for CASSFLGTQYF.

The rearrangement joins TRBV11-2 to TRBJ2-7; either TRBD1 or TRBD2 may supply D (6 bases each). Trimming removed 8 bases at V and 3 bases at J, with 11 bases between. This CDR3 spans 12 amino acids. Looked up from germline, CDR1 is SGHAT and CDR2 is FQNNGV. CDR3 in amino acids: CASHRDFYEQYF. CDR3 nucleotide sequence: TGTGCCAGCCACAGGGACTTCTACGAGCAGTACTTC.

CDR3 nucleotides: TGCGCCAGCAGCTTGAGGGGGTATGCTGAAGCTTTCTTT. This encodes CASSLRGYAEAFF. The chain joins TRBV5-1 to TRBJ1-1; TRBD1 is a possible D gene (6 bases). Germline-derived CDR1 and CDR2 are SGHRS and YFSETQ. The V and J ends lost 1 base and 6 bases respectively, with 10 bases between them. The CDR3 loop spans 13 amino acids.

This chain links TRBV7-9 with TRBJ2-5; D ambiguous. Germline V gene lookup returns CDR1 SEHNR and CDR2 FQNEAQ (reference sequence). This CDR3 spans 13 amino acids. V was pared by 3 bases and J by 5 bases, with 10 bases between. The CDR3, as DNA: TGTGCCAGCAGCTTCCCCCCCCGGGAGACCCAGTACTTC. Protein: CASSFPPRETQYF.

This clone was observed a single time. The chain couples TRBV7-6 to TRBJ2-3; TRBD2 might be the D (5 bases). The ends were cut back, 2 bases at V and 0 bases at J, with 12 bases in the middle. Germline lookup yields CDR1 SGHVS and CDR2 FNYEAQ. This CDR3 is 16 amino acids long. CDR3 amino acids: CASSLNDGGSTDTQYF. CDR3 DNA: TGTGCCAGCAGCTTAAACGACGGCGGGAGCACAGATACGCAGTATTTT.

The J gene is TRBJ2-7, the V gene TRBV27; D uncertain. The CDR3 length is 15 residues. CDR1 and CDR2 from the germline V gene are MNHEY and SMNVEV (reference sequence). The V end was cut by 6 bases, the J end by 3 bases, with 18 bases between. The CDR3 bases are TGTGCCAGCAGCGCCGTCATGGGAATGGGCTACGAGCAGTACTTC. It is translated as CASSAVMGMGYEQYF.

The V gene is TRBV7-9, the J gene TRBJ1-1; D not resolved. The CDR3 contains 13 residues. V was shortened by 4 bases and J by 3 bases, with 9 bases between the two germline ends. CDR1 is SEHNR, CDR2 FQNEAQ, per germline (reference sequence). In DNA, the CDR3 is TGTGCCAGCAGCTCACCGACTCACACTGAAGCTTTCTTT. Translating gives CASSSPTHTEAFF. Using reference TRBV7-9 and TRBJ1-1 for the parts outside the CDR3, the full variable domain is DTGVSQNPRHKITKRGQNVTFRCDPISEHNRLYWYRQTLGQGPEFLTYFQNEAQLEKSRLLSDRFSAERPKGSFSTLEIQRTEQGDSAMYLCASSSPTHTEAFFGQGTRLTVV.

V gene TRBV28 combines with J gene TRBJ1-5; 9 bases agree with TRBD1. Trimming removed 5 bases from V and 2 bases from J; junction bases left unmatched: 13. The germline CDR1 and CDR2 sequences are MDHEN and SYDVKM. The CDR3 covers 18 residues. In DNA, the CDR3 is TGTGCCAGCAGTATCGACAGGGGGTGGCAAAGCGGCAATCAGCCCCAGCATTTT. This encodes CASSIDRGWQSGNQPQHF.

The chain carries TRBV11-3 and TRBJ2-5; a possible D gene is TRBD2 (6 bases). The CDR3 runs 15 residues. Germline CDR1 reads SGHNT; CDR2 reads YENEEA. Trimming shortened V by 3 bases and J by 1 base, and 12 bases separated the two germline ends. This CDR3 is CASSFPGDFQETQYF. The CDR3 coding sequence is TGTGCCAGCAGCTTTCCTGGGGACTTCCAAGAGACCCAGTACTTC.

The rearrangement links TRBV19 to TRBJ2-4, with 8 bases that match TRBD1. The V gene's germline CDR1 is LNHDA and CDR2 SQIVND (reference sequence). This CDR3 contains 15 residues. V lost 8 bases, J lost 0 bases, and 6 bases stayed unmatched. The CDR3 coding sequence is TGTGCCAGTTTCGGGACAGGACTAGCCAAAAACATTCAGTACTTC. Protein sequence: CASFGTGLAKNIQYF.

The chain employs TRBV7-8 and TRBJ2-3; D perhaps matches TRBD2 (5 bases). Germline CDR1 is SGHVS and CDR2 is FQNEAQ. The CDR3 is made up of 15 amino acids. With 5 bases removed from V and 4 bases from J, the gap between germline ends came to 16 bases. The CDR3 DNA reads TGTGCCAGCAGCCCCACTCGTGTGGGAGCAGATACGCAGTATTTT. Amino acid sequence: CASSPTRVGADTQYF.

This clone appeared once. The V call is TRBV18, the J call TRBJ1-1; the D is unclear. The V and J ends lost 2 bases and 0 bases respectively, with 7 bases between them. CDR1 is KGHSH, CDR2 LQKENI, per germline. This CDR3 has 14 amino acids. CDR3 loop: CASSPRLMNTEAFF. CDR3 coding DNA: TGTGCCAGCTCACCAAGGCTAATGAACACTGAAGCTTTCTTT.

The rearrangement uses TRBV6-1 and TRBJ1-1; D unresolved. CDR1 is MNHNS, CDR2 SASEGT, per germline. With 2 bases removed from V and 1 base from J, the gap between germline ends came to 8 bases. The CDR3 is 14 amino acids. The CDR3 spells CASSEMEGNTEAFF. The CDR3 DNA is TGTGCCAGCAGTGAAATGGAGGGGAACACTGAAGCTTTCTTT.

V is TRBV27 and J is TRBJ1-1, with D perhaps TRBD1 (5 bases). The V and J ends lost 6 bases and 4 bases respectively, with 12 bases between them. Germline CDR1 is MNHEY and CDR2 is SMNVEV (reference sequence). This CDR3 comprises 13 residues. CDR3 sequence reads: CASSSGWSTEAFF. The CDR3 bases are TGTGCCAGCAGCTCAGGGTGGAGCACTGAAGCTTTCTTT.

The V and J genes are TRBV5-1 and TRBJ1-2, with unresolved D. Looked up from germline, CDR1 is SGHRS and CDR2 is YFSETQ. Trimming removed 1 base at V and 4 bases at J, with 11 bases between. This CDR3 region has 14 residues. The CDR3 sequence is CASSLKEGGYGYTF. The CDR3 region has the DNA TGCGCCAGCAGCTTGAAGGAGGGTGGCTATGGCTACACCTTC.

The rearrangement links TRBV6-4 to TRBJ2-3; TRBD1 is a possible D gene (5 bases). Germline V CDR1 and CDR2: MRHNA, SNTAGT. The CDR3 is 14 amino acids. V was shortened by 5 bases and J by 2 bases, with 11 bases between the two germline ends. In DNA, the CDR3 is TGTGCCAGCAGTCGCAGGGAAGACACAGATACGCAGTATTTT. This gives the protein CASSRREDTDTQYF.

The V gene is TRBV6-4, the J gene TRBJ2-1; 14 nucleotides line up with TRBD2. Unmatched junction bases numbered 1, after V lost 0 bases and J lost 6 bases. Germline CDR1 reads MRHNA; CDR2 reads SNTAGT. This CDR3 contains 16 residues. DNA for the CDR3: TGTGCCAGCAGTGACTCGGGGACTAGCGGGAGCAATGAGCAGTTCTTC. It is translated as CASSDSGTSGSNEQFF.

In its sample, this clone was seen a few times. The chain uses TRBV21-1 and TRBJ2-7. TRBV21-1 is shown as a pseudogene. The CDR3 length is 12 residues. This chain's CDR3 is CASSNWSYEQYF. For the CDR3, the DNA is TGTGCCAGCAGCAATTGGTCTTACGAGCAGTACTTC.

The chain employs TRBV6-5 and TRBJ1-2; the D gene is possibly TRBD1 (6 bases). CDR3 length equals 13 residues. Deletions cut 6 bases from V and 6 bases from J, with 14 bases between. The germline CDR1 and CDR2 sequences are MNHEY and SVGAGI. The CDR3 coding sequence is TGTGCCAGCAGACACGACCGGACAGATGGCTACACCTTC. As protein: CASRHDRTDGYTF.

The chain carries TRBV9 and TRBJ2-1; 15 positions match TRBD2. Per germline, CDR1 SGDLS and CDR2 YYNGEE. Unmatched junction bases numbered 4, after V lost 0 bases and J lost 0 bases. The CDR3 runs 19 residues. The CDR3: CASSVVGLAGGSSYNEQFF. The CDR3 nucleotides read TGTGCCAGCAGCGTAGTTGGACTAGCGGGGGGGAGCTCCTACAATGAGCAGTTCTTC.

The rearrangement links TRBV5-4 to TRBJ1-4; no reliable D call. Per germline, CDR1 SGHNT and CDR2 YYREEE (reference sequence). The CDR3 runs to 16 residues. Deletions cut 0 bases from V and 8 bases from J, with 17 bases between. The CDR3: CASSLGGALGSEKLFF. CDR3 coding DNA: TGTGCCAGCAGCTTGGGTGGCGCCTTGGGGTCGGAAAAACTGTTTTTT.

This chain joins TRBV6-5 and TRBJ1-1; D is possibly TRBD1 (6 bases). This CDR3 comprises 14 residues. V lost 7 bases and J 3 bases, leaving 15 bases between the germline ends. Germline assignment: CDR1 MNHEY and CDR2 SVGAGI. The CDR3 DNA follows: TGTGCCAGCAACTTCGACAGGCAATACACTGAAGCTTTCTTT. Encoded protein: CASNFDRQYTEAFF.

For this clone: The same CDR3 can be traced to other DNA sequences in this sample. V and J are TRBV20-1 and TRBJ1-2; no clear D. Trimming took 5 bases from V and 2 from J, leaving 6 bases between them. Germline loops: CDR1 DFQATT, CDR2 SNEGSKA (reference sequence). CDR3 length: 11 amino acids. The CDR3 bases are TGCAGTGCTGGACGGAACTATGGCTACACCTTC. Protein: CSAGRNYGYTF.

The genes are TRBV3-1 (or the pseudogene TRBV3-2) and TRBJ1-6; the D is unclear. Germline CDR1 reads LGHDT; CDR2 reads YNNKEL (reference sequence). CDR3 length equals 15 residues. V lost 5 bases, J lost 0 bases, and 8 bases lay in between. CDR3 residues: CASSDGSSYNSPLHF. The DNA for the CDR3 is TGTGCCAGCAGCGACGGGAGCTCCTATAATTCACCCCTCCACTTT.